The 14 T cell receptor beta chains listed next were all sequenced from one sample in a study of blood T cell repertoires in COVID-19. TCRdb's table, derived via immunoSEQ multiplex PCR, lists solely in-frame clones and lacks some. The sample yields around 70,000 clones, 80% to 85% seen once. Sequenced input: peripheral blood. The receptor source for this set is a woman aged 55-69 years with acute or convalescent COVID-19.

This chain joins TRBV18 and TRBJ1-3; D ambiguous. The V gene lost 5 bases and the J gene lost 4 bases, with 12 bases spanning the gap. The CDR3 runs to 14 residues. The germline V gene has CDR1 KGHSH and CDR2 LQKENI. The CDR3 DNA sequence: TGTGCCAGCTCAGAAACACGGGGAGGAAACACCATATATTTT. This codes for CASSETRGGNTIYF.

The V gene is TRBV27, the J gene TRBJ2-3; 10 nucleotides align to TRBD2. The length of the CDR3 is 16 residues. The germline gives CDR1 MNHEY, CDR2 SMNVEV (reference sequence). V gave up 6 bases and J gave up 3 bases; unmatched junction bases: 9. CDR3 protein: CASRRRLAGGTDTQYF. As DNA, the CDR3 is TGTGCCAGCAGGCGGAGACTAGCGGGCGGGACAGATACGCAGTATTTT.

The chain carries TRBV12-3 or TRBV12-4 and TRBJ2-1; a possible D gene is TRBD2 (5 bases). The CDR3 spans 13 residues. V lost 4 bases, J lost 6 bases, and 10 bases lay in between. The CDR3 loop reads CASSSSSSNEQFF. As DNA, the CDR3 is TGTGCCAGCAGTTCCTCTAGCTCCAATGAGCAGTTCTTC.

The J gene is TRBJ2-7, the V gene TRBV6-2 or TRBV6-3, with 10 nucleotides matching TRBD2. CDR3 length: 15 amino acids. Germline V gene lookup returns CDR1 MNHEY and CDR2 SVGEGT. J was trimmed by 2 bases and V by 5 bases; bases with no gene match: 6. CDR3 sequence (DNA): TGTGCCAGCAGTACAGGGCTAGCGGGAGCCTACGAGCAGTACTTC. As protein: CASSTGLAGAYEQYF.

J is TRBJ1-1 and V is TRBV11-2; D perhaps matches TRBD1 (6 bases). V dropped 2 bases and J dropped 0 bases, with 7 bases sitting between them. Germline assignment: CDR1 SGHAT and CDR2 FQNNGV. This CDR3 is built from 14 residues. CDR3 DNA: TGTGCCAGCAGCTTATCAGGGGTGAACACTGAAGCTTTCTTT. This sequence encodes CASSLSGVNTEAFF.

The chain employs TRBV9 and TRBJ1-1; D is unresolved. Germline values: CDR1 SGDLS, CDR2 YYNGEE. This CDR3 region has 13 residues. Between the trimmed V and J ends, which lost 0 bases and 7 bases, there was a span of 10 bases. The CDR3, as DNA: TGTGCCAGCAGCGTAGAAGGTCTAGGTGAAGCTTTCTTT. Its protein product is CASSVEGLGEAFF.

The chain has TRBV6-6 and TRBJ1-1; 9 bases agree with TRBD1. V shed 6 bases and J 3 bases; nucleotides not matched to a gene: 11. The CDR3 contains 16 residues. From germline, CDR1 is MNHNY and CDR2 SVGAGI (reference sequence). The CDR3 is CASRNQGTGIDTEAFF. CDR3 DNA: TGTGCCAGCAGAAACCAAGGGACAGGGATAGACACTGAAGCTTTCTTT.

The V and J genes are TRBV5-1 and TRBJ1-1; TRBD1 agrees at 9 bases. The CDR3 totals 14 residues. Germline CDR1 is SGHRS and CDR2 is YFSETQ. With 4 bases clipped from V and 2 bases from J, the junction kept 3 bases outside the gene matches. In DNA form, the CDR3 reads TGCGCCAGCAGCCAACAGGGGGCTAACACTGAAGCTTTCTTT. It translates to CASSQQGANTEAFF.

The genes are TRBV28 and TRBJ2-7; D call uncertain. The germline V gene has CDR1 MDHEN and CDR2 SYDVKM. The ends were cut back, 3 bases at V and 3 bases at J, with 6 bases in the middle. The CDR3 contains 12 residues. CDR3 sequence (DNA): TGTGCCAGCAGTTTGAACTTCTACGAGCAGTACTTC. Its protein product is CASSLNFYEQYF.

The CDR3: CASSQGDREKRQYF. DNA for the CDR3: TGTGCCAGCAGCCAGGGGGACAGGGAAAAAAGGCAGTACTTC. This chain uses TRBV4-2 with TRBJ2-7, with 9 bases identical to TRBD1. The V gene end was trimmed by 3 bases and the J gene end by 9 bases; junction bases not matched to a gene: 9. Germline assignment: CDR1 LGHNA and CDR2 YNFKEQ. The CDR3 sequence is 14 residues long.

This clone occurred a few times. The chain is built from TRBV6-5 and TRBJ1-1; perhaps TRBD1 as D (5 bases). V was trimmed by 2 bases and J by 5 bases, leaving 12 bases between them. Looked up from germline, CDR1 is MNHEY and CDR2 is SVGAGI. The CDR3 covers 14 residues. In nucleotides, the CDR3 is TGTGCCAGCAGTTACGATGGGGCTCGGACTGAAGCTTTCTTT. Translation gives CASSYDGARTEAFF.

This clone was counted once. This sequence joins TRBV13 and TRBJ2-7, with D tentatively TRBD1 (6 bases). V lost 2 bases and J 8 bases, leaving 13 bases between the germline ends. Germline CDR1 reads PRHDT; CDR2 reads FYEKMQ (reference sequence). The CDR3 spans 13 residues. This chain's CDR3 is CASSLRGSLKQYF. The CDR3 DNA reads TGTGCCAGCAGCTTAAGGGGGTCTCTAAAGCAGTACTTC.

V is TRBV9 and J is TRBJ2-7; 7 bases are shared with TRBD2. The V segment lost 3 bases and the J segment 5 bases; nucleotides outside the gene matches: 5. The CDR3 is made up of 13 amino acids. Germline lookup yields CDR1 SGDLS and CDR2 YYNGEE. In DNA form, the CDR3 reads TGTGCCAGCAGCGCGGGACTATTCGACGAGCAGTACTTC. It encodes CASSAGLFDEQYF.

DNA for the CDR3: TGTGCCAGCAGTTACTGGAACCGTGGAGATGGCTACACCTTC. Translation gives CASSYWNRGDGYTF. The J gene is TRBJ1-2, the V gene TRBV6-5; D not certain. Germline values: CDR1 MNHEY, CDR2 SVGAGI. V gave up 1 base and J gave up 6 bases, with 12 bases separating them. The CDR3 runs 14 residues.